This is a list of T cell receptor beta chains from one sample in a study of long-term antiretroviral therapy in people with HIV. Libraries were prepared by immunoSEQ multiplex PCR; TCRdb keeps only in-frame clonotypes and omits some of them. The sample contains about 18,000 clones, roughly 80% of which appear only once. This specimen consisted of unsorted PBMCs, obtained 0.6 years after starting antiretroviral therapy. The receptors come from a woman between 18 and 30 years old with HIV. The CDR3 runs from the conserved cysteine through the conserved F or W. Each record gives: CDR3 protein, CDR3 DNA, D gene, J gene, clone size, V gene. A D gene is named only where the DNA matches it firmly. Rows give clone size only sometimes, using once, few, many, or a class for an expanded clone.

CASSVGGGSSYNEQFF TGTGCCAGCAGCGTAGGAGGGGGAAGCTCCTACAATGAGCAGTTCTTC NA TRBJ2-1 NA TRBV9
CASSLMGTRSTEAFF TGTGCCAGCAGCTTAATGGGGACCCGAAGCACTGAAGCTTTCTTT NA TRBJ1-1 NA TRBV7-3
CASSTPNSGGAGGELFF TGTGCCAGCAGCACCCCCAACAGCGGGGGGGCGGGTGGGGAGCTGTTTTTT TRBD2 TRBJ2-2 NA TRBV11-2
CAISVTGEDTEAFF TGTGCCATCAGTGTGACAGGTGAAGACACTGAAGCTTTCTTT NA TRBJ1-1 NA TRBV10-3
CASNYRNTEAFF TGTGCCAGTAACTACAGGAACACTGAAGCTTTCTTT NA TRBJ1-1 NA TRBV19
CASSLGKGTEAFF TGCGCCAGCAGCTTGGGCAAGGGCACTGAAGCTTTCTTT NA TRBJ1-1 few TRBV5-1
CASSPGTSGGGRYF TGTGCCAGCTCACCCGGGACTAGCGGGGGAGGTCGGTACTTC TRBD2 TRBJ2-7 NA TRBV18
CAWSVTRAQGTQYF TGTGCCTGGAGTGTAACCAGGGCCCAGGGGACCCAGTACTTC NA TRBJ2-5 NA TRBV30
CASSTYNSPLHF TGTGCCAGCAGTACTTACAATTCACCCCTCCACTTT NA TRBJ1-6 NA TRBV5-6
CASSARRGETQYF TGTGCCAGCAGCGCGAGGCGAGGAGAGACCCAGTACTTC NA TRBJ2-5 NA TRBV7-8
CASSKVGGSNTEAFF TGTGCCAGCAGCAAGGTCGGGGGGTCGAACACTGAAGCTTTCTTT NA TRBJ1-1 NA TRBV7-9
CASREYLGGNQPQHF TGTGCCAGCAGAGAATATCTGGGAGGCAATCAGCCCCAGCATTTT NA TRBJ1-5 NA TRBV6-1
CASSKNTGGETETQYF TGCGCCAGCAGCAAAAACACAGGGGGCGAGACAGAGACCCAGTACTTC TRBD1 TRBJ2-5 NA TRBV5-1
CASSPGTPNTEAFF TGCGCCAGCAGCCCCGGGACACCGAACACTGAAGCTTTCTTT NA TRBJ1-1 NA TRBV4-1
CASSFYPQAGELFF TGTGCCAGCAGTTTCTACCCGCAGGCCGGGGAGCTGTTTTTT NA TRBJ2-2 NA TRBV27
CASSVGTGSGSPLHF TGTGCCAGCAGCGTAGGTACGGGCTCGGGTTCACCCCTCCACTTT NA TRBJ1-6 NA TRBV9
CSRTGTYGYTF TGCAGTAGGACAGGGACCTATGGCTACACCTTC TRBD1 TRBJ1-2 NA TRBV20-1
CASSSGQGARYEQYF TGTGCCAGCAGCTCGGGACAGGGGGCGAGGTACGAGCAGTACTTC TRBD1 TRBJ2-7 once TRBV7-6
CASSLFLGAGNEQFF TGTGCCAGCAGCTTATTTTTAGGGGCTGGTAATGAGCAGTTCTTC NA TRBJ2-1 NA TRBV7-8
CAIQQGDNQPQHF TGTGCCATCCAACAGGGGGACAATCAGCCCCAGCATTTT TRBD1 TRBJ1-5 NA TRBV10-3
CASSPSPSAGYTF TGTGCCAGCAGCCCAAGTCCGTCCGCGGGCTACACCTTC NA TRBJ1-2 NA TRBV7-9
CASSYHGLAEETQYF TGTGCCAGCAGTTACCATGGACTAGCGGAGGAGACCCAGTACTTC TRBD2 TRBJ2-5 once TRBV6-6
CASSSYQNLSNQPQHF TGCGCCAGCAGCAGTTATCAGAACCTTAGCAATCAGCCCCAGCATTTT NA TRBJ1-5 few TRBV10-1
CASSVASGGGSDTQYF TGTGCCAGCAGCGTAGCTAGCGGGGGGGGCTCGGATACGCAGTATTTT TRBD2 TRBJ2-3 NA TRBV9
CASSRYTGNSEGYTF TGCGCCAGCAGCCGTTATACAGGGAATTCGGAGGGCTACACCTTC NA TRBJ1-2 NA TRBV4-3
CASSLEAGGLPQQFF TGTGCCAGCAGCTTAGAAGCGGGAGGTCTCCCCCAGCAGTTCTTC TRBD2 TRBJ2-1 NA TRBV7-8
CASSADRVFYGYTF TGTGCCAGTAGTGCTGACAGGGTTTTCTATGGCTACACCTTC TRBD1 TRBJ1-2 few TRBV19
CASTLRGTEAFF TGTGCCAGCACCCTGAGGGGCACTGAAGCTTTCTTT NA TRBJ1-1 few TRBV28
CASSAGTGGSTNEKLFF TGTGCCAGCAGCGCCGGGACAGGGGGCTCCACTAATGAAAAACTGTTTTTT TRBD1 TRBJ1-4 NA TRBV28
CASSKEGRYGYTF TGTGCCAGTAGTAAGGAGGGGCGCTATGGCTACACCTTC NA TRBJ1-2 NA TRBV19